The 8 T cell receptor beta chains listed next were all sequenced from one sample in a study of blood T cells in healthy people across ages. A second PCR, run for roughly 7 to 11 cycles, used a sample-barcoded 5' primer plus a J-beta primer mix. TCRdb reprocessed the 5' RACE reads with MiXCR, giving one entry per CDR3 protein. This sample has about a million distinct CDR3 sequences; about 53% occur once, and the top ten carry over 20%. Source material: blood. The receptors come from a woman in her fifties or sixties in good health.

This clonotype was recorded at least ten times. The CDR3 DNA is TGCAGCATCCGGAACCCGTGGGAGACCCAGTACTTC. Encoded protein: CSIRNPWETQYF. The chain is built from TRBV29-1 and TRBJ2-5; no firm D call. The CDR3 is 12 residues long. V was trimmed by 8 bases and J by 5 bases, leaving 15 bases between them. Looked up from germline, CDR1 is SQVTM and CDR2 is ANQGSEA.

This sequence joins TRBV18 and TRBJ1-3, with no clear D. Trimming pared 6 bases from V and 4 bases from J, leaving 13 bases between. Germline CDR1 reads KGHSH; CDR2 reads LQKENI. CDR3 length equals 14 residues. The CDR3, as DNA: TGTGCCAGCTCCGGCCTCCAAGTGGGAAACACCATATATTTT. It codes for CASSGLQVGNTIYF.

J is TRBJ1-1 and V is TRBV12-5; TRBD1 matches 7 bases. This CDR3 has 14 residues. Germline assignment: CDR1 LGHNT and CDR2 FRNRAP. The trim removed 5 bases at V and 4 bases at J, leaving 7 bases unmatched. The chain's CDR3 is CASGLGTVTTEAFF. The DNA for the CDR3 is TGTGCTAGTGGTCTCGGGACAGTTACCACTGAAGCTTTCTTT.

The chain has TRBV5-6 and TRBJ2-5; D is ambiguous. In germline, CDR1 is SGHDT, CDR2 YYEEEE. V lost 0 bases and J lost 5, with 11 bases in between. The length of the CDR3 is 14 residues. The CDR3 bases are TGTGCCAGCAGCTTGGCCAGCCCAGAGGAGACCCAGTACTTC. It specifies CASSLASPEETQYF.

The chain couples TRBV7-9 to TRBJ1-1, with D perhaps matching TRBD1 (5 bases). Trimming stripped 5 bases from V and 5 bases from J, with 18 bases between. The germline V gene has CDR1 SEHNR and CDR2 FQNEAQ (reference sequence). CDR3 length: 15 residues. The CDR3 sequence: CASSRDLWGGTEAFF. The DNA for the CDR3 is TGTGCCAGCAGCCGAGACTTATGGGGGGGTACTGAAGCTTTCTTT.

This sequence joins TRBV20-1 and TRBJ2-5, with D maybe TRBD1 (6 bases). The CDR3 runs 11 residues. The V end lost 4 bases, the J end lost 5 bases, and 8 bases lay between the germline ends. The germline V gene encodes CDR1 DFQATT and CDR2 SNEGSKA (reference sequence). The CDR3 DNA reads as TGCAGTGCTATTAGGGGGGAGACCCAGTACTTC. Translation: CSAIRGETQYF.

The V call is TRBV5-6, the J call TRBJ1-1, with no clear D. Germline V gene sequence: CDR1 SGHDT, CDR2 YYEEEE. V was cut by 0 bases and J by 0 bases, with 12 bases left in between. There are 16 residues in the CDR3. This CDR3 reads CASSLELGQLNTEAFF. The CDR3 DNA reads TGTGCCAGCAGCTTGGAGTTAGGGCAGCTGAACACTGAAGCTTTCTTT.

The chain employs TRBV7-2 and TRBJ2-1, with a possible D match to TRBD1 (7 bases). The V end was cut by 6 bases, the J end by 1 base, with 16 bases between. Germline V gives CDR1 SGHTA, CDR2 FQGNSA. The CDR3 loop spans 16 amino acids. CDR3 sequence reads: CASRFQGGASYNEQFF. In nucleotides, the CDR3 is TGTGCCAGCAGATTTCAGGGGGGAGCGTCCTACAATGAGCAGTTCTTC.